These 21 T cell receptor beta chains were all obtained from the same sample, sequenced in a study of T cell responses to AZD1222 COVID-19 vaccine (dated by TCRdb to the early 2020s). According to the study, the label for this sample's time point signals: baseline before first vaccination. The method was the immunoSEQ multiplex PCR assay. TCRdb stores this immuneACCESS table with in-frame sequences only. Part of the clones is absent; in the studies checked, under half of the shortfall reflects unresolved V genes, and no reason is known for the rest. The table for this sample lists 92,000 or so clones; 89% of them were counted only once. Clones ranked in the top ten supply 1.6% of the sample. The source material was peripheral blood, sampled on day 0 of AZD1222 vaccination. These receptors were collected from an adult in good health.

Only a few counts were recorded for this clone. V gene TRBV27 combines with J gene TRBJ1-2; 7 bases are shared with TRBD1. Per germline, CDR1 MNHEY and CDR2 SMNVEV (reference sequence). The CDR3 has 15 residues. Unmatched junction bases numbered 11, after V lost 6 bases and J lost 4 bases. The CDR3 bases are TGTGCCAGCAGCCTCCGGGACAGTGCGCTCTATGGCTACACCTTC. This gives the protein CASSLRDSALYGYTF.

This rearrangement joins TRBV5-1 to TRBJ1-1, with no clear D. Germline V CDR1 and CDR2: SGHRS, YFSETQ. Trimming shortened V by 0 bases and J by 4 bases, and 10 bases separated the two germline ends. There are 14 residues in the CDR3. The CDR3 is CASSLEGLATEAFF. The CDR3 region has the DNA TGCGCCAGCAGCTTGGAGGGTTTGGCCACTGAAGCTTTCTTT.

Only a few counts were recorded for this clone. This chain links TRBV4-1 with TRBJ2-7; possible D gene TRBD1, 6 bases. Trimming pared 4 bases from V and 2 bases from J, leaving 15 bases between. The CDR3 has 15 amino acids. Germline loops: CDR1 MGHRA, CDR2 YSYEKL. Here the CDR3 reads CASSLQFRDTYEQYF. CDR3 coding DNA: TGCGCCAGCAGCCTTCAATTTCGGGACACCTACGAGCAGTACTTC.

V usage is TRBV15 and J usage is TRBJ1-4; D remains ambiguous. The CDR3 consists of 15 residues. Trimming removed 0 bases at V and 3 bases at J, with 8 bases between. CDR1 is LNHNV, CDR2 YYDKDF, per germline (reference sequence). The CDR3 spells CATSRERLANEKLFF. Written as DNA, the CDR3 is TGTGCCACCAGCAGAGAAAGGTTGGCTAATGAAAAACTGTTTTTT.

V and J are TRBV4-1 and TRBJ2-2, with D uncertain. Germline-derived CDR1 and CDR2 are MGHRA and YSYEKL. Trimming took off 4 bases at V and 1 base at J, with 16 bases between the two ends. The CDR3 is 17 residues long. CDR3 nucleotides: TGCGCCAGCAGCCTCCGGGTGTGGGGTGAGAACACCGGGGAGCTGTTTTTT. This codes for CASSLRVWGENTGELFF.

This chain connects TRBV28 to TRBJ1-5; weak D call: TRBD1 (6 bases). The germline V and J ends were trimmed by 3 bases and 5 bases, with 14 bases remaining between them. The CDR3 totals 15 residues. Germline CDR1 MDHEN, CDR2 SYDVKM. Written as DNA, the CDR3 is TGTGCCAGCAGTTTGTTTCCGGGGGGCGATCAGCCCCAGCATTTT. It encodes CASSLFPGGDQPQHF.

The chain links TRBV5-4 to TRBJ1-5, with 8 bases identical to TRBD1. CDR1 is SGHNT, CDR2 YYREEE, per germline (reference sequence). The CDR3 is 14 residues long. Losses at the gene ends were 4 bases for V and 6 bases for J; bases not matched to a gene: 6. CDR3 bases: TGTGCCAGCAGCATTGCAGGGGGCGGTCAGCCCCAGCATTTT. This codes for CASSIAGGGQPQHF.

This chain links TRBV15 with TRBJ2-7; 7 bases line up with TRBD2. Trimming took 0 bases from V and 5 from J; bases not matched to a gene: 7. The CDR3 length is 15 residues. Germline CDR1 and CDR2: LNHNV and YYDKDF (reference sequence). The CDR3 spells CATSRDSGGNDEQYF. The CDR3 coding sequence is TGTGCCACCAGCAGAGATTCCGGGGGGAACGACGAGCAGTACTTC.

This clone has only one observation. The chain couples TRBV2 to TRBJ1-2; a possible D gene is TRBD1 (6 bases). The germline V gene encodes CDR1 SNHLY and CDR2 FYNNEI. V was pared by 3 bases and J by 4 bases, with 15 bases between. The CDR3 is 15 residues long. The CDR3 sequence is CASSERMDSAYGYTF. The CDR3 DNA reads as TGTGCCAGCAGTGAGAGGATGGACAGTGCCTATGGCTACACCTTC. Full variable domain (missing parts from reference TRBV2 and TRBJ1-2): EPEVTQTPSHQVTQMGQEVILRCVPISNHLYFYWYRQILGQKVEFLVSFYNNEISEKSEIFDDQFSVERPDGSNFTLKIRSTKLEDSAMYFCASSERMDSAYGYTFGSGTRLTVV.

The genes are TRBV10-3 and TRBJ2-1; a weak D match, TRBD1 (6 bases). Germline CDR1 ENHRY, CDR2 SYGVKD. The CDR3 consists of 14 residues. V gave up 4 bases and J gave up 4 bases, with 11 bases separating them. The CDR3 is CAISAGTLYNEQFF. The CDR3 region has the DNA TGTGCCATCAGTGCCGGGACACTTTACAATGAGCAGTTCTTC.

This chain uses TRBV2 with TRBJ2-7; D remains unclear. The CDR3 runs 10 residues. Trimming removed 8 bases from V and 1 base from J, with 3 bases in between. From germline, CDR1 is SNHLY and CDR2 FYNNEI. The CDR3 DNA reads TGTGCCAGCGAATCCTACGAGCAGTACTTC. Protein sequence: CASESYEQYF.

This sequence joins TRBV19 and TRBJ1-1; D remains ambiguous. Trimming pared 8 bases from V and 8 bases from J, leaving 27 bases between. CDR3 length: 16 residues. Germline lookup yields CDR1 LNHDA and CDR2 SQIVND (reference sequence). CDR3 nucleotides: TGTGCCAGTTTCGATTGGAAAGGGTCGATGTGGTGGGAAGCTTTCTTT. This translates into CASFDWKGSMWWEAFF.

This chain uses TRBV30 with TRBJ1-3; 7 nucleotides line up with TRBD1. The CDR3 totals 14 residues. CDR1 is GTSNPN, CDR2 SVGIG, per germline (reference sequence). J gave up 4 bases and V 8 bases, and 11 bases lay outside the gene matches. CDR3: CALRDRGRGNTIYF. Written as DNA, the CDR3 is TGTGCCCTAAGGGACAGAGGCCGAGGAAACACCATATATTTT.

This CDR3 reads CASTRGPSGADTQYF. CDR3 nucleotide sequence: TGTGCCAGCACCCGAGGGCCTAGCGGGGCAGATACGCAGTATTTT. V usage is TRBV6-5 and J usage is TRBJ2-3, with 9 bases identical to TRBD2. This CDR3 contains 15 residues. CDR1 and CDR2 (germline): MNHEY, SVGAGI. Trimming at V came to 7 bases and at J to 4 bases, leaving 9 bases not matched to a gene.

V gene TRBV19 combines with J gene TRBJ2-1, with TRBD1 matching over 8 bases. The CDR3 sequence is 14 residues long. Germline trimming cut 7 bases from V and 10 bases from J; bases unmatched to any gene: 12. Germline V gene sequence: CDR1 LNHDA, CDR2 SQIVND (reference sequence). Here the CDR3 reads CASKTGVPTGEQFF. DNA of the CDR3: TGTGCCAGTAAGACAGGGGTCCCCACTGGCGAGCAGTTCTTC. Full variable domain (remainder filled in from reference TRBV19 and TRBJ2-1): DGGITQSPKYLFRKEGQNVTLSCEQNLNHDAMYWYRQDPGQGLRLIYYSQIVNDFQKGDIAEGYSVSREKKESFPLTVTSAQKNPTAFYLCASKTGVPTGEQFFGPGTRLTVL.

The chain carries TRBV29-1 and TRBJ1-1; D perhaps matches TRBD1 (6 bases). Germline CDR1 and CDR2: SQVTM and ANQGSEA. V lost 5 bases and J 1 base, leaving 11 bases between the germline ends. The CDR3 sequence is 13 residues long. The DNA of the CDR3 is TGCAGCGTTCGTACAGGGAGGAACACTGAAGCTTTCTTT. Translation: CSVRTGRNTEAFF.

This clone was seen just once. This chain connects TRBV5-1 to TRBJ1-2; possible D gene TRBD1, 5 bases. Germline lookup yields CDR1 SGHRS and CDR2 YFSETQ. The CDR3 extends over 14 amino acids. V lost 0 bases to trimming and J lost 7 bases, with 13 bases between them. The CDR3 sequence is CASSLGSQGVGYTF. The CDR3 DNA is TGCGCCAGCAGCTTGGGGTCGCAGGGAGTTGGCTACACCTTC.

CDR3 in amino acids: CASSPKVGGASEKLFF. CDR3 DNA sequence: TGTGCCAGCAGCCCGAAGGTTGGGGGCGCGAGTGAAAAACTGTTTTTT. V is TRBV7-9 and J is TRBJ1-4; a possible D gene is TRBD1 (6 bases). Per the germline V gene, CDR1 is SEHNR and CDR2 is FQNEAQ (reference sequence). This CDR3 region has 16 residues. Trimming shortened V by 5 bases and J by 7 bases, and 20 bases separated the two germline ends.

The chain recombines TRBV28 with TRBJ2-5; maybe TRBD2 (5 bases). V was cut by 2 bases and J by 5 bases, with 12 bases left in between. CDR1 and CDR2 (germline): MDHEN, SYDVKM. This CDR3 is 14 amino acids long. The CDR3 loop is CASSLNGNRETQYF. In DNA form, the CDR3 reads TGTGCCAGCAGTTTAAACGGGAATAGGGAGACCCAGTACTTC. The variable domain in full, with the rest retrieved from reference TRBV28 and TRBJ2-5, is DVKVTQSSRYLVKRTGEKVFLECVQDMDHENMFWYRQDPGLGLRLIYFSYDVKMKEKGDIPEGYSVSREKKERFSLILESASTNQTSMYLCASSLNGNRETQYFGPGTRLLVL.

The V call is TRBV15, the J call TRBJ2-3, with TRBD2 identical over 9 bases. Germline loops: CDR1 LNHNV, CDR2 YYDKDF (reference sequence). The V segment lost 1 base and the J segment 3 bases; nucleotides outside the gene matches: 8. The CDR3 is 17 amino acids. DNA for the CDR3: TGTGCCACCAGCAGAGTTCGCGGGGGGGCCGGGACAGATACGCAGTATTTT. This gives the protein CATSRVRGGAGTDTQYF.

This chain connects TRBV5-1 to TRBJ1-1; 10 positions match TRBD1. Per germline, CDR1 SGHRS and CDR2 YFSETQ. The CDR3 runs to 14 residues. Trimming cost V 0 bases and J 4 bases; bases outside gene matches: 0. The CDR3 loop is CASSLGTGGTEAFF. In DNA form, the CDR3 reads TGCGCCAGCAGCTTGGGGACAGGGGGCACTGAAGCTTTCTTT.